These 22 T cell receptor beta chains share one sample of origin, sequenced in a study of blood T cell repertoires in COVID-19. Assay used: immunoSEQ multiplex PCR; TCRdb lists only in-frame clones, some missing. The data contain under 300,000 clones, about nine tenths of them singletons. The sequencing input was PBMCs or T cells enriched from blood (not recorded which). The receptor set was obtained from a woman aged 45-59 years who had recovered from COVID-19.

The J gene is TRBJ2-3, the V gene TRBV9; D perhaps matches TRBD2 (6 bases). CDR3 length equals 16 residues. From germline, CDR1 is SGDLS and CDR2 YYNGEE. Trimming stripped 2 bases from V and 1 base from J, with 14 bases between. CDR3 DNA sequence: TGTGCCAGCAGCGTCGGGCTAGCGAGTGGCACAGATACGCAGTATTTT. Translating it yields CASSVGLASGTDTQYF.

The chain is built from TRBV5-4 and TRBJ2-3; 12 bases fit TRBD2. The V gene's germline CDR1 is SGHNT and CDR2 YYREEE (reference sequence). J gave up 2 bases and V 1 base, and 2 bases lay outside the gene matches. The length of the CDR3 is 16 residues. The CDR3 sequence is CASSLTSGRNTDTQYF. CDR3 DNA sequence: TGTGCCAGCAGCTTGACTAGCGGGAGGAACACAGATACGCAGTATTTT.

Only one count was recorded for this clone. This rearrangement joins TRBV23-1 to TRBJ1-5; 10 positions agree with TRBD1. TRBV23-1 is an open reading frame, and its role is uncertain. V shed 2 bases and J 6 bases; nucleotides not matched to a gene: 10. CDR3 size: 17 residues. The CDR3 reads CASSQLAGTGVGQPQHF. The CDR3 DNA sequence: TGCGCCAGCAGTCAACTAGCCGGGACAGGGGTTGGTCAGCCCCAGCATTTT.

J is TRBJ1-1 and V is TRBV7-3; D possibly corresponds to TRBD1 (6 bases). Trimming pared 3 bases from V and 4 bases from J, leaving 12 bases between. The CDR3 extends over 14 amino acids. Per the germline V gene, CDR1 is SGHTA and CDR2 is FQGTGA. CDR3 region: CASSFNRESTEAFF. For the CDR3, the DNA is TGTGCCAGCAGCTTTAACAGGGAAAGCACTGAAGCTTTCTTT.

This chain uses TRBV27 with TRBJ1-1; D not resolved. This CDR3 region has 15 residues. V lost 5 bases to trimming and J lost 9 bases, with 22 bases between them. Germline CDR1 and CDR2: MNHEY and SMNVEV (reference sequence). CDR3 in amino acids: CASSNRESRIAKAFF. The CDR3 DNA reads as TGTGCCAGCAGTAACAGAGAATCAAGAATTGCAAAAGCTTTCTTT.

V is TRBV7-2 and J is TRBJ2-7, with D possibly being TRBD1 (6 bases). CDR3 size: 11 residues. The ends were cut back, 8 bases at V and 12 bases at J, with 17 bases in the middle. The germline V gene encodes CDR1 SGHTA and CDR2 FQGNSA. CDR3 residues: CASVDQGWWYF. Here the CDR3 DNA reads TGTGCCAGCGTTGACCAGGGGTGGTGGTACTTC.

This chain links TRBV2 with TRBJ2-1; 11 bases align to TRBD2. The CDR3 has 15 amino acids. Per germline, CDR1 SNHLY and CDR2 FYNNEI. The V gene end was trimmed by 6 bases and the J gene end by 3 bases; junction bases not matched to a gene: 4. The CDR3 DNA reads as TGTGCCAGCAGGGCCGGGACTAGCGGCTACAATGAGCAGTTCTTC. Translation gives CASRAGTSGYNEQFF. The full variable domain, in which reference TRBV2 and TRBJ2-1 provide the parts outside the CDR3, is EPEVTQTPSHQVTQMGQEVILRCVPISNHLYFYWYRQILGQKVEFLVSFYNNEISEKSEIFDDQFSVERPDGSNFTLKIRSTKLEDSAMYFCASRAGTSGYNEQFFGPGTRLTVL.

This clone is a singleton in its sample. The chain combines TRBV4-3 with TRBJ2-1; D is perhaps TRBD2 (6 bases). Trimming cost V 1 base and J 5 bases, with 12 bases left between them. The germline CDR1 and CDR2 sequences are LGHNA and YSLEER. This CDR3 has 15 residues. The CDR3 reads CASSQVGDWNNEQFF. The CDR3 region has the DNA TGCGCCAGCAGCCAAGTAGGGGACTGGAACAATGAGCAGTTCTTC.

The V call is TRBV9, the J call TRBJ1-2; maybe TRBD1 (5 bases). Trimming took 4 bases from V and 4 from J, leaving 23 bases between them. Germline CDR1 and CDR2: SGDLS and YYNGEE. This CDR3 is 17 amino acids long. CDR3 sequence: CASSISGRGGVVYGYTF. The CDR3 coding sequence is TGTGCCAGCAGCATCTCGGGGAGGGGTGGAGTGGTCTATGGCTACACCTTC.

The chain couples TRBV27 to TRBJ1-3; D is perhaps TRBD1 (5 bases). Germline assignment: CDR1 MNHEY and CDR2 SMNVEV (reference sequence). CDR3 length: 17 residues. V lost 0 bases and J 1 base, leaving 13 bases between the germline ends. In DNA form, the CDR3 reads TGTGCCAGCAGTTTATCGGGGGGGAGGTGGTCTGGAAACACCATATATTTT. Translating it yields CASSLSGGRWSGNTIYF.

The chain joins TRBV9 to TRBJ2-2, with D unclear. The CDR3 sequence is 13 residues long. The V and J ends lost 3 bases and 2 bases respectively, with 5 bases between them. Germline CDR1 is SGDLS and CDR2 is YYNGEE. CDR3 region: CASSEANTGELFF. The DNA of the CDR3 is TGTGCCAGCAGCGAAGCAAACACCGGGGAGCTGTTTTTT.

This clone was seen once. The rearrangement links TRBV7-9 to TRBJ2-5; 8 nucleotides match TRBD1. This CDR3 is 18 amino acids long. Trimming at V came to 5 bases and at J to 2 bases, leaving 16 bases not matched to a gene. Germline lookup yields CDR1 SEHNR and CDR2 FQNEAQ (reference sequence). The CDR3, as DNA: TGTGCCAGCAGCCCCCATCTGGTGTCAGGGGGCGGTCAAGAGACCCAGTACTTC. Its protein is CASSPHLVSGGGQETQYF.

This rearrangement joins TRBV7-8 to TRBJ2-7; D ambiguous. The CDR3 contains 13 residues. Germline CDR1 reads SGHVS; CDR2 reads FQNEAQ. The V and J ends lost 5 bases and 5 bases respectively, with 13 bases between them. CDR3 sequence (DNA): TGTGCCAGCAGCCCCTTCCATTCGGACGAGCAGTACTTC. This codes for CASSPFHSDEQYF.

The chain carries TRBV10-3 and TRBJ1-1, with 9 positions matching TRBD1. Germline CDR1 and CDR2: ENHRY and SYGVKD. V dropped 5 bases and J dropped 1; count of bases not matched to a gene: 8. CDR3 length: 16 amino acids. As DNA, the CDR3 is TGTGCCATCAGTCAGGACAGGGGTGGGTGGAACACTGAAGCTTTCTTT. Translation: CAISQDRGGWNTEAFF.

The chain uses TRBV2 and TRBJ2-7; D gene uncertain. This CDR3 is 14 amino acids long. Trimming left V 8 bases short and J 0 bases short, with 14 bases between. Germline assignment: CDR1 SNHLY and CDR2 FYNNEI. CDR3 loop: CASHLGTSSYEQYF. In DNA, the CDR3 is TGTGCCAGCCACCTAGGTACTTCCTCCTACGAGCAGTACTTC.

The chain combines TRBV11-2 with TRBJ1-2; 7 bases are shared with TRBD1. Germline V CDR1 and CDR2: SGHAT, FQNNGV. The CDR3 sequence is 13 residues long. V lost 6 bases to trimming and J lost 8 bases; unmatched junction nucleotides: 9. The CDR3 spells CASSRGTVEGYTF. CDR3 nucleotide sequence: TGTGCCAGCAGTCGAGGGACAGTGGAAGGCTACACCTTC.

V and J are TRBV6-5 and TRBJ2-3; D remains unclear. The CDR3 contains 11 residues. Trimming removed 7 bases from V and 8 bases from J, with 10 bases in between. CDR1 is MNHEY and CDR2 is SVGAGI in the germline V gene. The CDR3 here is CASTGGSTQYF. The DNA of the CDR3 is TGTGCCAGCACCGGCGGCAGTACGCAGTATTTT.

The chain carries TRBV9 and TRBJ2-2; TRBD2 aligns across 10 bases. Trimming took 2 bases from V and 3 from J; bases not matched to a gene: 7. There are 17 residues in the CDR3. Per germline, CDR1 SGDLS and CDR2 YYNGEE. This CDR3 reads CASSVLGLATYTGELFF. CDR3 coding DNA: TGTGCCAGCAGCGTCTTGGGACTAGCGACTTACACCGGGGAGCTGTTTTTT.

The chain has TRBV6-1 and TRBJ2-3; TRBD2 matches at 8 bases. This CDR3 comprises 15 residues. From germline, CDR1 is MNHNS and CDR2 SASEGT. V trimming: 3 bases; J trimming: 2 bases; junction bases outside the gene matches: 4. The CDR3 here is CASSETGGYTDTQYF. The CDR3 coding sequence is TGTGCCAGCAGTGAGACGGGAGGGTACACAGATACGCAGTATTTT.

This clone was seen only a few times. The V call is TRBV11-2, the J call TRBJ1-2; tentatively, D is TRBD1 (5 bases). Germline CDR1 is SGHAT and CDR2 is FQNNGV. V lost 4 bases and J lost 1, with 13 bases in between. The CDR3 is 15 amino acids. The CDR3 DNA reads as TGTGCCAGCAGCTCCCCGACAGTCCGTAACTATGGCTACACCTTC. Protein product: CASSSPTVRNYGYTF.

This sequence joins TRBV4-3 and TRBJ1-4; no firm D call. This CDR3 spans 15 amino acids. Trimming shortened V by 2 bases and J by 2 bases, and 9 bases separated the two germline ends. CDR1 LGHNA and CDR2 YSLEER come from the germline V gene. CDR3 sequence: CASSQSARTNEKLFF. The CDR3 DNA sequence: TGCGCCAGCAGCCAATCGGCGAGGACTAATGAAAAACTGTTTTTT.

The CDR3 nucleotides are TGTGCCTGGAGGGCACAGGGGGACATTAGGCCCCAGCATTTT. Translating gives CAWRAQGDIRPQHF. The J gene is TRBJ1-5, the V gene TRBV30; TRBD1 matches 8 bases. The germline V gene has CDR1 GTSNPN and CDR2 SVGIG (reference sequence). V was pared by 3 bases and J by 9 bases, with 10 bases of the junction left unmatched. CDR3 size: 14 residues.